A selection of T cell receptor beta chains follows, all from one sample in a study of cytomegalovirus exposure and HLA in healthy donors. The assay was immunoSEQ multiplex PCR, and TCRdb's table has in-frame clones only and misses some. The sample has roughly 100,000 clones, approximately 71% seen once. Sample: PBMCs. Receptor source: a woman aged 18 to 35 in good health and CMV-seropositive. Each CDR3 is given with its conserved first and last residue. Fields, in order: J gene, V gene, CDR3 protein.

TRBJ2-7	TRBV7-9	CASSLAGQGTYEQYF
TRBJ2-7	TRBV7-6	CASSPEGSYEQYF
TRBJ2-5	TRBV7-9	CASSSPGQQETQYF
TRBJ2-7	TRBV5-1	CASSLNSGGGGAHEQYF
TRBJ2-1	TRBV5-1	CASSPWVREGTNEQFF
TRBJ1-2	TRBV7-9	CASSPDRARDGYTF
TRBJ1-4	TRBV6-5	CASRFGTDHEKLFF
TRBJ2-5	TRBV6-5	CASSRGRETQYF
TRBJ1-2	TRBV19	CASSISAGGRGYTF
TRBJ1-5	TRBV29-1	CSVGQGVGQPQHF
TRBJ2-5	TRBV7-9	CASSSPDNQETQYF
TRBJ2-7	TRBV5-4	CASSLRGLAGKSYEQYF
TRBJ2-7	TRBV6-4	CASSEELAGGIKYF
TRBJ2-5	TRBV2	CASSELAGWETQYF
TRBJ1-5	TRBV16	CASSRTQTFNQPQHF
TRBJ2-3	TRBV27	CASSLLGTDTQYF
TRBJ1-3	TRBV9	CASSPGGSGNTIYF
TRBJ2-3	TRBV5-1	CASSGLAGGTDTQYF
TRBJ2-3	TRBV6-4	CASSEDPGEPDTQYF
TRBJ2-7	TRBV11-2	CASSLGTPGSTYEQYF
TRBJ2-7	TRBV12-5	CASGPLAGPGEQYF
TRBJ2-7	TRBV6-6	CASRTGVSYEQYF
TRBJ2-5	TRBV5-1	CASSLGDKGETQYF
TRBJ1-1	TRBV10-3	CAISEARDRNTEAFF
TRBJ1-1	TRBV18	CASSPLEGAGTEAFF
TRBJ2-7	TRBV12-2	CASRLAPRIPIYEQYF
TRBJ2-7	TRBV2	CASTIRTAYEQYF
TRBJ2-1	TRBV19	CASSTPGQALHEQFF
TRBJ1-2	TRBV7-2	CASSWTNYGYTF
TRBJ2-1	TRBV5-1	CASTLSGGAGEQFF
TRBJ1-1	TRBV5-1	CASSLDIPNTEAFF